This TCR beta chain was observed in a study of blood T cell repertoires in COVID-19. Study summary: Material from acute and convalescent COVID-19 was sourced from the United States, Italy and Spain. PBMCs, B-cell-depleted T cells, or T cells were the source of the cDNA or gDNA that made up the material.

Trimming left V 5 bases short and J 0 bases short, with 14 bases between. CDR1 is MDHEN and CDR2 is SYDVKM in the germline V gene. This CDR3 is built from 15 residues. Original handling: Estimated nucleated cell counts came from reference gene primer amplification. Assay: immunoSEQ multiplex PCR; the TCRdb copy retains only in-frame clones and omits some. V and J calls and clone size are given by that table; D and trimming were obtained from the DNA. This table has about 230,000 clones, 75% to 90% appearing once. A single count supports this clone. This TCR was recovered from a man between 40 and 49 years old with acute or convalescent COVID-19. J is TRBJ2-7 and V is TRBV28; D might be TRBD1 (5 bases). Sequencing was done on a sample of peripheral blood. The CDR3 here is CASSPLTAASYEQYF. In DNA, the CDR3 is TGTGCCAGCAGTCCACTGACAGCTGCCTCCTACGAGCAGTACTTC.